Presented here are 16 T cell receptor beta chains from one specimen sequenced in a study of early T cells in non-severe SARS-CoV-2 infection. TCRdb fed the 5' RACE reads into MiXCR, producing one record per CDR3 protein. The table lists some 50,000 distinct CDR3 sequences, about 10% of them singletons. Sequenced material: whole blood. These TCRs come from an adult who was a healthcare worker with PCR-confirmed SARS-CoV-2 infection or an uninfected control (not recorded which).

The table lists this clonotype with a few counts. Here the CDR3 reads CASRSAGTSGRDTQYF. For the CDR3, the DNA is TGTGCCAGCAGATCCGCCGGGACTAGCGGGAGAGATACGCAGTATTTT. The chain couples TRBV12-3 or TRBV12-4 to TRBJ2-3; 14 bases align to TRBD2. V lost 6 bases, J lost 5 bases, and 7 bases stayed unmatched. The CDR3 spans 16 residues.

In its sample, this clonotype was seen many times. The chain uses TRBV18 and TRBJ1-2; D is unclear. This CDR3 is built from 15 residues. CDR1 is KGHSH and CDR2 is LQKENI in the germline V gene. Trimming removed 3 bases at V and 0 bases at J, with 11 bases between. This CDR3 is CASSPSTETNYGYTF. CDR3 in DNA: TGTGCCAGCTCACCTTCGACCGAAACTAACTATGGCTACACCTTC.

The table lists this clonotype with many counts. V usage is TRBV5-1 and J usage is TRBJ2-2; 7 bases are a match to TRBD1. From germline, CDR1 is SGHRS and CDR2 YFSETQ. V shed 7 bases, J shed 6 bases, and the junction held 9 bases outside the gene matches. CDR3 length equals 14 residues. CDR3 in DNA: TGCGCCAGCGGAGACCCCCAGGGGGCCGGGGAGCTGTTTTTT. This codes for CASGDPQGAGELFF.

This clonotype was detected many times. The chain couples TRBV10-3 to TRBJ2-7, with D perhaps matching TRBD1 (6 bases). Germline V CDR1 and CDR2: ENHRY, SYGVKD. Trimming removed 4 bases from V and 6 bases from J, with 16 bases in between. This CDR3 is 14 amino acids long. CDR3 in amino acids: CAISGDQGQREQYF. The CDR3 bases are TGTGCCATCAGTGGAGATCAGGGGCAACGCGAGCAGTACTTC.

This clonotype was seen more than once but under ten times. This chain joins TRBV20-1 and TRBJ1-2, with 9 bases that match TRBD1. Germline CDR1 and CDR2: DFQATT and SNEGSKA (reference sequence). The CDR3 contains 14 residues. V was pared by 5 bases and J by 8 bases, with 12 bases of the junction left unmatched. The CDR3 reads CSAPRQQGAKGYTF. In DNA form, the CDR3 reads TGCAGTGCTCCCCGCCAACAGGGGGCGAAAGGCTACACCTTC.

This clonotype occurred many times. The chain uses TRBV6-4 and TRBJ2-3, with D possibly called TRBD1 or TRBD2 (5 bases each). Germline lookup yields CDR1 MRHNA and CDR2 SNTAGT. V was shortened by 10 bases and J by 2 bases, with 16 bases between the two germline ends. The CDR3 is 14 residues long. The CDR3 protein is CATKTRGDTDTQYF. The DNA for the CDR3 is TGTGCCACCAAAACCCGGGGCGACACAGATACGCAGTATTTT.

A note on this clonotype: The junction differs from germline at one of its ends, possibly a read error. V gene TRBV29-1 combines with J gene TRBJ2-5; D not resolved. CDR3 length: 13 amino acids. Germline-derived CDR1 and CDR2 are SQVTM and ANQGSEA. The CDR3 DNA follows: TGCAGCGTGGAAGGCCCCCCTACGAGGTCCCAGTACTTC. It codes for CSVEGPPTRSQYF.

This clonotype was found many times. The rearrangement links TRBV29-1 to TRBJ2-3; a weak D match, TRBD1 (6 bases). The CDR3 runs to 13 residues. Germline V lookup: CDR1 SQVTM, CDR2 ANQGSEA. Trimming shortened V by 8 bases and J by 6 bases, and 18 bases separated the two germline ends. The CDR3 DNA reads TGCAGCTCTCTATCCCACAGGGCCGATACGCAGTATTTT. This codes for CSSLSHRADTQYF.

This clonotype was picked up many times. CDR3 nucleotides: TGTGCCAGTAAGCGGCCGCCAGGGGGGCCCGGGGAGCTGTTTTTT. Translating gives CASKRPPGGPGELFF. This chain joins TRBV19 and TRBJ2-2; perhaps TRBD1 as D (7 bases). The CDR3 totals 15 residues. Trimming cost V 7 bases and J 6 bases, with 18 bases left between them. CDR1 is LNHDA and CDR2 is SQIVND in the germline V gene (reference sequence).

This clonotype was recorded a few times. This chain joins TRBV29-1 and TRBJ2-5; 12 bases fit TRBD1. Trimming cost V 4 bases and J 5 bases; bases outside gene matches: 8. The CDR3 totals 15 residues. The germline V gene has CDR1 SQVTM and CDR2 ANQGSEA. CDR3 bases: TGCAGCGTTGCGACTGGGACAGGGGGCTATGAGACCCAGTACTTC. It yields the protein CSVATGTGGYETQYF.

This clonotype was recorded at least ten times. The chain uses TRBV3-1 and TRBJ2-7; D gene uncertain. Germline CDR1 is LGHDT and CDR2 is YNNKEL (reference sequence). The V end was cut by 0 bases, the J end by 6 bases, with 3 bases between. The CDR3 runs 11 residues. The CDR3 sequence is CASSQEVEQYF. The CDR3 region has the DNA TGTGCCAGCAGCCAAGAAGTCGAGCAGTACTTC.

This clonotype was recorded at least ten times. This rearrangement joins TRBV6-2 or TRBV6-3 to TRBJ2-7; D is uncertain. Germline V gives CDR1 MNHEY, CDR2 SVGEGT. CDR3 size: 12 residues. V lost 4 bases and J 2 bases, leaving 6 bases between the germline ends. CDR3 sequence (DNA): TGTGCCAGCAGTTTCGAGCCCTACGAGCAGTACTTC. Protein product: CASSFEPYEQYF.

Many counts were recorded for this clonotype. The CDR3 DNA is TGTGCCAGAACGGACAGGGGCTCACCCCTCCACTTT. This gives the protein CARTDRGSPLHF. The chain couples TRBV25-1 to TRBJ1-6, with 9 bases aligning to TRBD1. The J segment lost 10 bases and the V segment lost 9 bases, leaving 4 bases of the junction unmatched. This CDR3 has 12 amino acids. Germline V gene sequence: CDR1 MGHDK, CDR2 SYGVNS.

The CDR3 sequence is CASSTGQGVTVEQYF. The CDR3 DNA sequence: TGCGCCAGCAGCACAGGACAGGGGGTCACGGTCGAGCAGTACTTC. The chain uses TRBV5-1 and TRBJ2-7; TRBD1 agrees at 10 bases. With 4 bases clipped from V and 6 bases from J, the junction kept 10 bases outside the gene matches. Germline values: CDR1 SGHRS, CDR2 YFSETQ. The CDR3 runs 15 residues.

This clonotype was seen ten or more times. The rearrangement uses TRBV9 and TRBJ2-7, with no clear D. The CDR3 contains 13 residues. V lost 1 base, J lost 6 bases, and 11 bases lay in between. Germline V gene lookup returns CDR1 SGDLS and CDR2 YYNGEE. The CDR3 loop reads CASSVNLLGEQYF. The CDR3 DNA is TGTGCCAGCAGCGTAAATCTGTTAGGCGAGCAGTACTTC.

The chain employs TRBV6-2 or TRBV6-3 and TRBJ2-3; no clear D gene. The CDR3 is made up of 14 amino acids. Between the trimmed V and J ends, which lost 7 bases and 0 bases, there was a span of 11 bases. CDR1 and CDR2 (germline): MNHEY, SVGEGT. This CDR3 is CASNSRSSTDTQYF. CDR3 DNA: TGTGCCAGCAACTCGCGGAGTAGCACAGATACGCAGTATTTT.